The entry below gives a single T cell receptor beta chain sequence along with its context. Its antigen remains unknown. CDR3 length: 15 residues. V trimming: 0 bases; J trimming: 5 bases; junction bases outside the gene matches: 7. CDR1 is SGDLS, CDR2 YYNGEE, per germline. These data originate in a study of long-term antiretroviral therapy in people with HIV. Study observations and caveats: Upon ART, diversity increased but remained lower than transplant donor controls. The study found narrower CDR3 length ranges in HIV repertoires than in controls.

Runs used v3.0 of the immunoSEQ assay and were done at survey level. This table comes from immunoSEQ multiplex PCR, and its TCRdb copy is limited to in-frame clones, with some not included. Among about 27,000 clones listed, roughly 80% were seen once. A minimum of one pre-ART and two post-ART PBMC samples existed for each donor. The specimen was unsorted PBMCs, collected 0.8 years before starting antiretroviral therapy. The chain has TRBV9 and TRBJ2-7, with 8 nucleotides matching TRBD2. This receptor was identified in a man aged 18 to 35 with HIV. CDR3 amino acids: CASSVDPGGPDEQYF. The CDR3 DNA is TGTGCCAGCAGCGTAGACCCGGGAGGGCCTGACGAGCAGTACTTC.